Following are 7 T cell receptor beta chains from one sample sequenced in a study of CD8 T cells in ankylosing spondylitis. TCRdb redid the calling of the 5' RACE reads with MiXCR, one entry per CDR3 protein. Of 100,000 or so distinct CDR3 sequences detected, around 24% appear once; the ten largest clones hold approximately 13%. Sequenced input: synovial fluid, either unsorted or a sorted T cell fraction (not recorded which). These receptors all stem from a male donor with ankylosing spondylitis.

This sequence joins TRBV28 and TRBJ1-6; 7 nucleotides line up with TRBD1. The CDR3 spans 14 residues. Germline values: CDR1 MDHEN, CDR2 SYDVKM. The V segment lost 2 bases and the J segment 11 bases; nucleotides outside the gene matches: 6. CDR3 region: CASSLGQVMAPLHF. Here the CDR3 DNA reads TGTGCCAGCAGTTTAGGACAGGTGATGGCACCCCTCCACTTT. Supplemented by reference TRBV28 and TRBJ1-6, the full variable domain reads DVKVTQSSRYLVKRTGEKVFLECVQDMDHENMFWYRQDPGLGLRLIYFSYDVKMKEKGDIPEGYSVSREKKERFSLILESASTNQTSMYLCASSLGQVMAPLHFGNGTRLTVT.

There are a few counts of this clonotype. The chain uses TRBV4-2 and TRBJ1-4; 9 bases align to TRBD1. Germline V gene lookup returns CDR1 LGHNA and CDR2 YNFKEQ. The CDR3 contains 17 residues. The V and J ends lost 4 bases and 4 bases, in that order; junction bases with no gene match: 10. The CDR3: CASSRYDRGSLNEKLFF. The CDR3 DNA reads TGTGCCAGCAGCCGTTACGACAGGGGGTCCCTTAATGAAAAACTGTTTTTT.

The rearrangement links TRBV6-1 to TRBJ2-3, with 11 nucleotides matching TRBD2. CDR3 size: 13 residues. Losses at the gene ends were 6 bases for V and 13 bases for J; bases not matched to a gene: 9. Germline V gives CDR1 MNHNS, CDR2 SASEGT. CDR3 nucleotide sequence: TGTGCCAGCAGAACCTTAGCGGGAGGGGAGGAGTATTTT. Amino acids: CASRTLAGGEEYF.

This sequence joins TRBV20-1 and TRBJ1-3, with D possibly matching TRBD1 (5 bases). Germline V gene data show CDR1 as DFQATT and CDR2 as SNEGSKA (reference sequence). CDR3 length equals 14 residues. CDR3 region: CRALGASSGNTIYF. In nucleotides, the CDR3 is TGCAGGGCCCTCGGGGCTTCCTCTGGAAACACCATATATTTT.

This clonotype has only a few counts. CDR3 DNA sequence: TGTGCCAGCAGTTTACCCGCAGTTACCACTGAAGCTTTCTTT. Encoded protein: CASSLPAVTTEAFF. V and J are TRBV12-3 or TRBV12-4 and TRBJ1-1; no definite D call. V gave up 2 bases and J gave up 4 bases, with 11 bases separating them. The CDR3 runs to 14 residues.

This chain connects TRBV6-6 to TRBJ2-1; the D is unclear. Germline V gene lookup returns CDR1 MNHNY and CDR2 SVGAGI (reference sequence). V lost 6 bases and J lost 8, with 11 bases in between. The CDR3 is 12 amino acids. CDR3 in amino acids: CASSHSTDEQFF. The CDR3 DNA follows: TGTGCCAGCAGCCACTCAACCGATGAGCAGTTCTTC.

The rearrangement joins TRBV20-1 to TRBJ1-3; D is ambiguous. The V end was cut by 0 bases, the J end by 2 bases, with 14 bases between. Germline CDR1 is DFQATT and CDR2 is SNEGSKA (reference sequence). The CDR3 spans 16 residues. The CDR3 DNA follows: TGCAGTGCTAGAGAGTTCACCTTCAGGACTGGAAACACCATATATTTT. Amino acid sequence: CSAREFTFRTGNTIYF.